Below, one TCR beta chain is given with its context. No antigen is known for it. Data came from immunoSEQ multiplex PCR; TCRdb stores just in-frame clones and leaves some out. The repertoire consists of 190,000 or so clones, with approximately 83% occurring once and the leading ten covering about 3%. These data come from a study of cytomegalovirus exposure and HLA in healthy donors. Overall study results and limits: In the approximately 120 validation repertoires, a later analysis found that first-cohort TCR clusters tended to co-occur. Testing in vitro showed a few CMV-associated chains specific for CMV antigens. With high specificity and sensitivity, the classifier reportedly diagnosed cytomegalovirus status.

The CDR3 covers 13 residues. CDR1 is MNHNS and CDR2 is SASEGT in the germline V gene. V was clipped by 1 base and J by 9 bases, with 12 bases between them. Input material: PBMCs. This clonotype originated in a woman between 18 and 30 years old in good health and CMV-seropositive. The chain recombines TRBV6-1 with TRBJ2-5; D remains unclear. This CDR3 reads CASSEVVLGPQYF. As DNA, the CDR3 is TGTGCCAGCAGTGAAGTGGTCCTTGGGCCCCAGTACTTC.